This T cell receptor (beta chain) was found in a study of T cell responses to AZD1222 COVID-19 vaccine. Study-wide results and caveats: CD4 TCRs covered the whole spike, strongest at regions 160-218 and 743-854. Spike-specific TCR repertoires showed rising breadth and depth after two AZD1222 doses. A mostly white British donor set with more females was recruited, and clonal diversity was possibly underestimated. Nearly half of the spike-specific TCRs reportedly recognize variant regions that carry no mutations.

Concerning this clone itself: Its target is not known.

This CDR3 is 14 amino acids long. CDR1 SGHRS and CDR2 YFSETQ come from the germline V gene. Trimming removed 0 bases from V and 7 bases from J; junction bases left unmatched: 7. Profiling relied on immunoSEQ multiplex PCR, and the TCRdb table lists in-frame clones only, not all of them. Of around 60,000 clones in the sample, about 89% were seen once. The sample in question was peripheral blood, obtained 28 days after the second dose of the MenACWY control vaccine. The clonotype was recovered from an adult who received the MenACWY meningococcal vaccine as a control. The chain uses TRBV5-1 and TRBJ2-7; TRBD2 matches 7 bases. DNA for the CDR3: TGCGCCAGCAGCTTGGGGACTAGACTGGAAGAGCAGTACTTC. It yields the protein CASSLGTRLEEQYF.